The 25 T cell receptor beta chains reported below all come from one sample, sequenced in a study of blood T cell repertoires in COVID-19. Using immunoSEQ multiplex PCR, the repertoire was profiled, and TCRdb retains in-frame clones only, with some absent. The sample lists around 400,000 clones, roughly nine tenths seen once, with about 1.8% in the top ten. Sequencing input: PBMCs or T cells enriched from blood (not recorded which). The receptors come from a woman aged 25 to 39 who had recovered from COVID-19.

The genes are TRBV27 and TRBJ1-2; no clear D. V lost 7 bases, J lost 1 base, and 16 bases lay in between. CDR1 and CDR2 (germline): MNHEY, SMNVEV (reference sequence). The CDR3 runs 15 residues. This CDR3 is CASMSHSTINYGYTF. The CDR3 coding sequence is TGTGCCAGCATGAGTCACAGTACAATTAACTATGGCTACACCTTC.

The chain has TRBV7-3 and TRBJ2-7; 10 bases map to TRBD2. This CDR3 region has 15 residues. Germline CDR1 reads SGHTA; CDR2 reads FQGTGA. The ends lost 5 bases at V and 3 bases at J; junction bases unmatched: 7. DNA of the CDR3: TGTGCCAGCAGCCCTTTAGCGGGGGGCGGCTACGAGCAGTACTTC. Translating it yields CASSPLAGGGYEQYF.

V gene TRBV25-1 combines with J gene TRBJ2-1, with TRBD2 matching 12 bases. Germline V gives CDR1 MGHDK, CDR2 SYGVNS. V dropped 0 bases and J dropped 5; count of bases not matched to a gene: 8. This CDR3 spans 18 amino acids. The CDR3 region has the DNA TGTGCCAGCAGTGAATATCTGTCCGGACTAGCGGGGAACAATGAGCAGTTCTTC. Translation: CASSEYLSGLAGNNEQFF.

The chain combines TRBV7-3 with TRBJ2-2; tentative D call: TRBD1 (6 bases). Deletions cut 1 base from V and 5 bases from J, with 14 bases between. Germline assignment: CDR1 SGHTA and CDR2 FQGTGA. The CDR3 sequence is 16 residues long. CDR3 bases: TGTGCCAGCAGCTTAATCCGAGGACAGAAAACCGGGGAGCTGTTTTTT. Translation gives CASSLIRGQKTGELFF.

This clone was seen only once. The rearrangement links TRBV28 to TRBJ2-4; possible D gene TRBD2, 6 bases. Germline V gene lookup returns CDR1 MDHEN and CDR2 SYDVKM. The CDR3 has 16 residues. V dropped 5 bases and J dropped 1 base, with 15 bases sitting between them. The CDR3 nucleotides are TGTGCCAGCAGTACTCCGACCGGAGGGGCCAAAAACATTCAGTACTTC. Translated, it gives CASSTPTGGAKNIQYF.

V is TRBV2 and J is TRBJ2-4, with TRBD2 identical over 9 bases. The germline CDR1 and CDR2 sequences are SNHLY and FYNNEI. The junction had 11 bases not matched to a gene; V was cut back by 6 bases and J by 5 bases. This CDR3 contains 16 residues. The CDR3 is CASRRRGGFFENIQYF. CDR3 sequence (DNA): TGTGCCAGCAGGAGGCGGGGGGGCTTTTTTGAAAACATTCAGTACTTC.

V and J are TRBV19 and TRBJ2-2; 7 nucleotides match TRBD2. The J segment lost 4 bases and the V segment lost 2 bases, leaving 7 bases of the junction unmatched. This CDR3 contains 16 residues. Looked up from germline, CDR1 is LNHDA and CDR2 is SQIVND (reference sequence). CDR3 region: CASSILAGGSTGELFF. CDR3 in DNA: TGTGCCAGTAGTATATTAGCCGGGGGGAGCACCGGGGAGCTGTTTTTT.

V and J are TRBV6-6 and TRBJ1-1; D uncertain. The germline gives CDR1 MNHNY, CDR2 SVGAGI (reference sequence). V lost 0 bases to trimming and J lost 1 base, with 12 bases between them. The CDR3 has 16 amino acids. In DNA, the CDR3 is TGTGCCAGCAGTTACTCGATTGTCTCACAGAACACTGAAGCTTTCTTT. Amino acids: CASSYSIVSQNTEAFF.

DNA of the CDR3: TGTGCCAGCAGCTTGGAGACAGATAATTCACCCCTCCACTTT. Translation: CASSLETDNSPLHF. The rearrangement joins TRBV5-6 to TRBJ1-6; weak D call: TRBD1 (5 bases). Trimming cost V 0 bases and J 5 bases, with 6 bases left between them. This CDR3 has 14 amino acids. Per germline, CDR1 SGHDT and CDR2 YYEEEE. The variable domain in full, with the rest retrieved from reference TRBV5-6 and TRBJ1-6, is DAGVTQSPTHLIKTRGQQVTLRCSPKSGHDTVSWYQQALGQGPQFIFQYYEEEERQRGNFPDRFSGHQFPNYSSELNVNALLLGDSALYLCASSLETDNSPLHFGNGTRLTVT.

This clone was seen only once. The chain is built from TRBV5-6 and TRBJ2-7; D is uncertain. This CDR3 region has 11 residues. The V gene's germline CDR1 is SGHDT and CDR2 YYEEEE. V dropped 3 bases and J dropped 2 bases, with 3 bases sitting between them. The CDR3 DNA sequence: TGTGCCAGCAGCTCCACCTACGAGCAGTACTTC. It specifies CASSSTYEQYF.

This clone appeared a single time. The V and J genes are TRBV28 and TRBJ1-1, with D possibly being TRBD1 (5 bases). This CDR3 is built from 11 residues. Trimming stripped 8 bases from V and 1 base from J, with 5 bases between. The V gene's germline CDR1 is MDHEN and CDR2 SYDVKM. The CDR3 loop reads CASQGNTEAFF. The CDR3 DNA sequence: TGTGCCAGCCAGGGGAACACTGAAGCTTTCTTT.

The chain combines TRBV4-1 with TRBJ1-1; 10 nucleotides line up with TRBD1. The germline V gene encodes CDR1 MGHRA and CDR2 YSYEKL. The CDR3 has 16 amino acids. V lost 3 bases, J lost 1 base, and 5 bases stayed unmatched. CDR3 region: CASSHQRTGGNTEAFF. The CDR3 bases are TGCGCCAGCAGCCACCAACGGACAGGGGGGAACACTGAAGCTTTCTTT.

The rearrangement uses TRBV5-1 and TRBJ2-7; 10 nucleotides match TRBD2. This CDR3 is 14 amino acids long. The germline V gene encodes CDR1 SGHRS and CDR2 YFSETQ. V lost 0 bases to trimming and J lost 5 bases; unmatched junction nucleotides: 2. CDR3 protein: CASSLASGRDEQYF. DNA of the CDR3: TGCGCCAGCAGCTTGGCTAGCGGGAGAGACGAGCAGTACTTC.

The J gene is TRBJ2-7, the V gene TRBV5-1; 7 bases align to TRBD1. Per germline, CDR1 SGHRS and CDR2 YFSETQ. CDR3 length: 14 amino acids. The trim removed 4 bases at V and 4 bases at J, leaving 8 bases unmatched. CDR3 sequence: CASSLSGTVYEQYF. The CDR3, as DNA: TGCGCCAGCAGCCTCTCCGGGACAGTATACGAGCAGTACTTC.

The rearrangement joins TRBV7-8 to TRBJ1-3, with a tentative D call TRBD1 (6 bases). There are 15 residues in the CDR3. Trimming stripped 4 bases from V and 7 bases from J, with 17 bases between. Germline CDR1 SGHVS, CDR2 FQNEAQ. CDR3 sequence: CASSSGGARRNTIYF. The CDR3 nucleotides are TGTGCCAGCAGCTCCGGGGGGGCAAGGAGGAACACCATATATTTT.

The chain employs TRBV4-1 and TRBJ2-1, with D perhaps TRBD2 (5 bases). V was clipped by 1 base and J by 5 bases, with 9 bases between them. Germline CDR1 reads MGHRA; CDR2 reads YSYEKL. The CDR3 has 14 amino acids. The CDR3 bases are TGCGCCAGCAGCCAAGGAACTAGGGACAATGAGCAGTTCTTC. It yields the protein CASSQGTRDNEQFF.

In its sample, this clone was seen a few times. The chain uses TRBV28 and TRBJ2-7; D call uncertain. The CDR3 loop spans 11 amino acids. Per the germline V gene, CDR1 is MDHEN and CDR2 is SYDVKM. V was trimmed by 3 bases and J by 6 bases, leaving 6 bases between them. Here the CDR3 DNA reads TGTGCCAGCAGTTTCAGGCTCGAGCAGTACTTC. Translated: CASSFRLEQYF.

This clone was picked up one time. This CDR3 reads CASSYTGTDSYEQYF. In DNA form, the CDR3 reads TGTGCCAGCAGTTACACCGGGACAGACTCCTACGAGCAGTACTTC. The gene calls are TRBV6-5 and TRBJ2-7; 7 nucleotides line up with TRBD1. The germline V gene has CDR1 MNHEY and CDR2 SVGAGI. Trimming removed 2 bases from V and 0 bases from J; junction bases left unmatched: 4. This CDR3 comprises 15 residues.

The CDR3 region has the DNA TGTGCCAGCAGCTTAACGGGCGCAGGGGTCCTCTACAATGAGCAGTTCTTC. Translation gives CASSLTGAGVLYNEQFF. The chain joins TRBV7-3 to TRBJ2-1; TRBD1 might be the D (6 bases). Trimming left V 0 bases short and J 3 bases short, with 15 bases between. The germline V gene has CDR1 SGHTA and CDR2 FQGTGA. The CDR3 loop spans 17 amino acids.

The genes are TRBV5-6 and TRBJ2-5, with 7 bases matching TRBD1. Germline trimming cut 4 bases from V and 2 bases from J; bases unmatched to any gene: 8. Looked up from germline, CDR1 is SGHDT and CDR2 is YYEEEE. The CDR3 extends over 15 amino acids. This CDR3 reads CASSPSGTEQETQYF. CDR3 nucleotides: TGTGCCAGCAGCCCTTCTGGGACAGAACAAGAGACCCAGTACTTC.

The CDR3 DNA sequence: TGTGCCAGCAGTTTTCCCGCGGGTTTGAAGCTGTTTTTT. Protein sequence: CASSFPAGLKLFF. The gene calls are TRBV12-3 or TRBV12-4 and TRBJ2-2; D possibly corresponds to TRBD2 (5 bases). This CDR3 has 13 amino acids. V was clipped by 3 bases and J by 12 bases, with 14 bases between them.

This chain connects TRBV19 to TRBJ2-7, with TRBD1 matching over 11 bases. The germline gives CDR1 LNHDA, CDR2 SQIVND (reference sequence). CDR3 length: 15 residues. V shed 4 bases and J 4 bases; nucleotides not matched to a gene: 6. As DNA, the CDR3 is TGTGCCAGTAGTACTTCCGGGACAGGGGGTTACGAGCAGTACTTC. Translation: CASSTSGTGGYEQYF.

This clone was detected once. V is TRBV6-5 and J is TRBJ1-5; D is perhaps TRBD1 (5 bases). V was trimmed by 4 bases and J by 11 bases, leaving 24 bases between them. Per the germline V gene, CDR1 is MNHEY and CDR2 is SVGAGI. This CDR3 has 16 amino acids. This chain's CDR3 is CASSFLNGGELRAQHF. The CDR3 bases are TGTGCCAGCAGTTTCCTAAACGGAGGGGAGCTAAGGGCCCAGCATTTT.

V is TRBV6-2 or TRBV6-3 and J is TRBJ1-5; D ambiguous. This CDR3 region has 12 residues. Trimming left V 2 bases short and J 9 bases short, with 8 bases between. Per the germline V gene, CDR1 is MNHEY and CDR2 is SVGEGT. The CDR3 spells CASSYDTPPQHF. CDR3 nucleotide sequence: TGTGCCAGCAGTTACGACACGCCGCCCCAGCATTTT.

CDR3 coding DNA: TGTGCCAGCAGTTTCCCTCCCCCGGGGGGCGTCGGTGAGACCCAGTACTTC. This translates into CASSFPPPGGVGETQYF. V gene TRBV28 combines with J gene TRBJ2-5; D possibly corresponds to TRBD2 (7 bases). The ends were cut back, 3 bases at V and 5 bases at J, with 22 bases in the middle. The germline CDR1 and CDR2 sequences are MDHEN and SYDVKM. The CDR3 has 17 residues.